This is a list of T cell receptor beta chains from one sample in a study of T-cell reconstitution after alpha-beta-depleted transplantation in children. One entry per CDR3 protein results from TCRdb running MiXCR on the PCR reads. The sample includes some 500,000 distinct CDR3 sequences, approximately 16% of them seen just once. Sample: PBMCs from the stem cell graft donor, taken from the stem cell graft. These receptor sequences come from a human donor who donated a stem cell graft to a child with acute lymphoblastic leukemia. CDR3s include the opening cysteine and the closing phenylalanine or tryptophan. D genes are given only for firm matches. Not all rows give a size; the values are once, few, many and, for expanded clones, a class.

clone_size j_call v_call d_call cdr3_aa cdr3_nt
NA TRBJ2-7 TRBV27 NA CASSLWTFRAGTLLGEQYF TGTGCCAGCAGTTTATGGACATTTCGAGCTGGAACCCTACTCGGCGAGCAGTACTTC
NA TRBJ2-1 TRBV7-7 TRBD2 CASSLESGRQFF TGTGCCAGCAGCTTAGAAAGCGGGAGGCAGTTCTTC
NA TRBJ2-6 TRBV27 NA CASSLSASYSGANVLTF TGTGCCAGCAGTTTATCGGCCAGTTACTCTGGGGCCAACGTCCTGACTTTC
few TRBJ2-1 TRBV5-1 TRBD2 CASSLATSGRKDEQFF TGCGCCAGCAGCTTGGCTACTAGCGGGAGGAAAGATGAGCAGTTCTTC
NA TRBJ2-1 TRBV7-9 NA CASSAGQVYNEQFF TGTGCCAGCAGCGCAGGGCAGGTCTACAATGAGCAGTTCTTC
NA TRBJ2-5 TRBV14 TRBD2 CASSQEREPQETQYF TGTGCCAGCAGCCAGGAGCGGGAGCCCCAAGAGACCCAGTACTTC
few TRBJ2-1 TRBV20-1 NA CSARDVMHSSYNEQFF TGCAGTGCTAGAGATGTGATGCATAGCTCCTACAATGAGCAGTTCTTC
few TRBJ2-1 TRBV12-3/TRBV12-4 NA CASSLGGENEQFF TGTGCCAGCAGTTTAGGGGGAGAAAATGAGCAGTTCTTC
few TRBJ1-5 TRBV7-8 NA CASSSDSPGDQPQHF TGTGCCAGCAGCTCCGACAGCCCGGGTGATCAGCCCCAGCATTTT
few TRBJ1-4 TRBV5-1 NA CASSLGPGEKLFF TGCGCCAGCAGCTTGGGCCCGGGTGAAAAACTGTTTTTT
NA TRBJ2-2 TRBV5-6 NA CASSLESPRFWDTGELFF TGTGCCAGCAGCTTGGAAAGCCCAAGGTTTTGGGACACCGGGGAGCTGTTTTTT
NA TRBJ1-2 TRBV25-1 NA CASSGGSALWGYTF TGTGCCAGCAGTGGGGGAAGTGCCCTATGGGGCTACACCTTC
few TRBJ2-3 TRBV4-1 NA CASSQPVGGLAPSTDTQYF TGCGCCAGCAGCCAACCTGTGGGGGGATTAGCGCCTAGCACAGATACGCAGTATTTT
few TRBJ2-7 TRBV29-1 NA CSVARSGREQYF TGCAGCGTTGCTAGATCAGGGAGGGAGCAGTACTTC
NA TRBJ2-1 TRBV24-1 NA CATSERYNEQFF TGTGCCACCAGTGAACGTTACAATGAGCAGTTCTTC
few TRBJ1-2 TRBV19 NA CASSPPQGWNGYTF TGTGCCAGTAGTCCACCCCAGGGTTGGAATGGCTACACCTTC
few TRBJ2-7 TRBV19 TRBD1 CASSTYPGTGSYEQYF TGTGCCAGTAGTACTTACCCCGGGACAGGGTCCTACGAGCAGTACTTC
NA TRBJ2-3 TRBV20-1 NA CSATDSTDTQYF TGCAGTGCTACGGACAGCACAGATACGCAGTATTTT
few TRBJ2-6 TRBV5-6 TRBD1 CASSLGTAGANVLTF TGTGCCAGCAGCCTAGGGACAGCTGGGGCCAACGTCCTGACTTTC
few TRBJ2-5 TRBV7-9 TRBD2 CASSLVGLAEVETQYF TGTGCCAGCAGCTTAGTCGGGCTAGCGGAGGTAGAGACCCAGTACTTC
few TRBJ2-3 TRBV30 NA CAWSPTHDTDTQYF TGTGCCTGGAGCCCGACTCACGACACAGATACGCAGTATTTT
NA TRBJ2-7 TRBV20-1 NA CSARDKFDSGTNSYEQYF TGCAGTGCTAGAGATAAATTTGATAGCGGAACAAACTCCTACGAGCAGTACTTC
once TRBJ2-7 TRBV6-1 NA CASTPQDGTYEQYF TGTGCCAGCACCCCTCAGGACGGAACCTACGAGCAGTACTTC
NA TRBJ2-1 TRBV12-3/TRBV12-4 NA CASSSPGSRQFF TGTGCCAGCTCCTCTCCGGGCTCAAGACAGTTCTTC
NA TRBJ2-7 TRBV12-3/TRBV12-4 NA CASRGTGPGDEQYF TGTGCCAGCAGGGGTACAGGACCCGGCGACGAGCAGTACTTC
NA TRBJ2-5 TRBV7-8 TRBD2 CASRGLAGVYETQYF TGTGCCAGCAGGGGACTAGCGGGAGTCTATGAGACCCAGTACTTC
few TRBJ2-7 TRBV20-1 NA CSVKAVAYEQYF TGCAGTGTTAAGGCGGTGGCCTACGAGCAGTACTTC
NA TRBJ1-2 TRBV27 TRBD1 CASSSPDRARDGYTF TGTGCCAGCAGTTCTCCGGACAGGGCTAGGGATGGCTACACCTTC
NA TRBJ2-3 TRBV11-1 NA CASSLGLTGALTSTDTQYF TGTGCCAGCAGCTTAGGGTTGACGGGGGCACTGACTAGCACAGATACGCAGTATTTT
many TRBJ2-2 TRBV7-6 NA CASSLGPVGGELFF TGTGCCAGCAGCTTAGGGCCGGTCGGCGGGGAGCTGTTTTTT
few TRBJ1-4 TRBV12-3/TRBV12-4 NA CASSLFGVLFF TGTGCCAGCAGTTTGTTCGGGGTGCTGTTTTTT
few TRBJ2-7 TRBV5-1 NA CASSFLALSYEQYF TGCGCCAGCAGCTTCCTAGCGCTCTCCTACGAGCAGTACTTC
NA TRBJ2-7 TRBV5-1 TRBD2 CASRFGLAGAYERYF TGCGCCAGCAGGTTCGGACTAGCGGGCGCCTACGAGCGGTACTTC
few TRBJ2-5 TRBV7-8 NA CASSLAGSIQETQYF TGTGCCAGCAGCTTAGCTGGTAGCATACAAGAGACCCAGTACTTC
NA TRBJ2-2 TRBV12-3/TRBV12-4 NA CARDPGDTGELFF TGTGCCAGAGATCCCGGGGACACCGGGGAGCTGTTTTTT
NA TRBJ1-5 TRBV18 NA CASSTRGHNNQPQHF TGTGCCAGCTCCACCCGGGGCCACAACAATCAGCCCCAGCATTTT
few TRBJ2-7 TRBV4-1 TRBD2 CASSQDPGLAGEQYF TGCGCCAGCAGCCAAGATCCGGGACTAGCAGGCGAGCAGTACTTC
few TRBJ1-1 TRBV5-1 NA CASSGPGAFF TGCGCCAGCAGTGGGCCCGGGGCTTTCTTT
NA TRBJ1-6 TRBV5-1 NA CASSLDWGKGDSPLHF TGCGCCAGCAGCTTGGACTGGGGCAAGGGTGATTCACCCCTCCACTTT
NA TRBJ2-1 TRBV5-4 NA CASSLGGSENEQFF TGTGCCAGCAGCTTGGGCGGGTCGGAGAATGAGCAGTTCTTC
NA TRBJ1-2 TRBV12-3/TRBV12-4 NA CASSPRRLYGYTF TGTGCCAGCAGTCCCCGGCGGCTGTATGGCTACACCTTC
few TRBJ1-5 TRBV10-3 NA CAISESSNQPQHF TGTGCCATCAGCGAATCTAGCAATCAGCCCCAGCATTTT
few TRBJ1-5 TRBV20-1 TRBD1 CSAQETGSNQPQHF TGCAGTGCTCAAGAGACAGGGAGCAATCAGCCCCAGCATTTT
few TRBJ2-5 TRBV2 TRBD2 CASGASGQETQYF TGTGCCAGCGGGGCTAGCGGGCAAGAGACCCAGTACTTC
few TRBJ2-7 TRBV5-1 NA CASSYGVGYEQYF TGCGCCAGCAGCTACGGGGTTGGATACGAGCAGTACTTC